The clone carrying this TCR beta chain was counted only a few times. The sample belongs to a study of blood T cells in healthy people across ages. A second roughly 7 to 12 cycle PCR used barcoded and J-beta primers. MiXCR, applied by TCRdb to the 5' RACE reads, yields one record per CDR3 protein. Among 1.5 million to 2 million distinct CDR3 sequences listed, around half were seen once. The CDR3 totals 13 residues. Germline CDR1 reads SGHTA; CDR2 reads FQGNSA. V was clipped by 8 bases and J by 4 bases, with 14 bases between them. Sequencing was carried out using blood. This receptor was taken from a woman in her 40s in good health. The rearrangement uses TRBV7-2 and TRBJ1-2; D ambiguous. CDR3 protein: CASHFSEIYGYTF. DNA of the CDR3: TGTGCCAGCCACTTCTCGGAGATCTATGGCTACACCTTC. Based on the CDR3 plus reference TRBV7-2 and TRBJ1-2, the full variable domain is GAGVSQSPSNKVTEKGKDVELRCDPISGHTALYWYRQSLGQGLEFLIYFQGNSAPDKSGLPSDRFSAERTGGSVSTLTIQRTQQEDSAVYLCASHFSEIYGYTFGSGTRLTVV.